This T cell receptor (beta chain) was captured in a study of T-cell reconstitution after alpha-beta-depleted transplantation in children. The TCRbeta library incorporated unique molecular identifiers. TCRdb recomputed calls from the PCR reads with MiXCR, one row per CDR3 protein. The table records roughly 610,000 distinct CDR3 sequences, under 12% of them present only once. The germline V gene has CDR1 DFQATT and CDR2 SNEGSKA (reference sequence). This CDR3 contains 16 residues. Germline trimming cut 0 bases from V and 6 bases from J; bases unmatched to any gene: 2. Sequencing was performed on PBMCs from the stem cell graft donor, taken from the stem cell graft. J is TRBJ2-2 and V is TRBV20-1; TRBD2 agrees at 15 bases. The source is a human donor who donated a stem cell graft to a child with acute myeloid leukemia. DNA of the CDR3: TGCAGTGCTAGAGATAGGACTAGCGGGAGGGCCGGGGAGCTGTTTTTT. Residues: CSARDRTSGRAGELFF.